The T cell receptor beta chain under discussion was sequenced for a study of cytomegalovirus exposure and HLA in healthy donors. On the study more broadly: Genotyping of hundreds of donors showed that over 65% belonged to the Caucasian-associated ancestry cluster.

Of note for this clone: Its antigen remains unknown.

Germline CDR1 SGHAT, CDR2 FQNNGV. V was clipped by 1 base and J by 5 bases, with 14 bases between them. The CDR3 contains 15 residues. Study-level findings and limits: Several of the most significant clusters were apparently associated with common viral pathogens in a later analysis. TCR beta sequences reportedly predicted most subjects' HLA-A and HLA-B alleles accurately.

Unrecorded immune exposure was likely among donors, who were nominally healthy when sampled. 60 Vbeta and 13 Jbeta primers were used in PCR. Some clones are missing from TCRdb's copy, which holds only in-frame ones; the method was immunoSEQ multiplex PCR. The repertoire holds 100,000 or so clones, with 60% to 80% as singletons. The chain combines TRBV11-2 with TRBJ1-1; no reliable D call. The sequenced sample consisted of PBMCs. The receptor was derived from a woman in her thirties or forties in good health and CMV-seropositive. The CDR3 DNA reads as TGTGCCAGCAGCTTAGCAGTAGGAATGACAACTGAAGCTTTCTTT. Translating it yields CASSLAVGMTTEAFF.